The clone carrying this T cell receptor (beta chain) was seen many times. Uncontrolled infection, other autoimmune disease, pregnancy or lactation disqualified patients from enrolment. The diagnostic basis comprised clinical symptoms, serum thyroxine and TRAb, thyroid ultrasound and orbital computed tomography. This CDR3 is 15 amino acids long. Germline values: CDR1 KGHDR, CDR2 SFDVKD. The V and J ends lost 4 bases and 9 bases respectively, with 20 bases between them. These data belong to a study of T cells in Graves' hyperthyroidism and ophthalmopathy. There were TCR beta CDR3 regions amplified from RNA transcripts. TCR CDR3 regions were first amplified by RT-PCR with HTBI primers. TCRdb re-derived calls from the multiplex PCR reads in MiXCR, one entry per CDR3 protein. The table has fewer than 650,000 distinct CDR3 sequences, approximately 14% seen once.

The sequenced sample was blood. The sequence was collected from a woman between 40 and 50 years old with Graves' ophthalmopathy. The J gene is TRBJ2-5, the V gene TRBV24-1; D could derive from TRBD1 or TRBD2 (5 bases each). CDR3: CATSDPSRPLGAQYF. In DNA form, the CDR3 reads TGTGCCACCAGTGACCCCTCTCGTCCCTTGGGGGCCCAGTACTTC.